The entry that follows covers one TCR beta chain sequence. This specimen belongs to a study of blood T cell repertoires in COVID-19. The wider study: There were acute and convalescent COVID-19 samples, and they came from the United States, Italy and Spain. PBMCs, B-cell-depleted T cells, or T cells were the source of the cDNA or gDNA that made up the material.

Original handling: Amplification of reference gene primers was used by the study to estimate nucleated cell counts. Using immunoSEQ multiplex PCR, the repertoire was profiled, and TCRdb retains in-frame clones only, with some absent. D and trimming were read from the DNA, whereas the V and J calls and clone size are those reported in that table. Counted here are fewer than 300,000 clones, approximately 81% occurring once; the ten biggest clones make up roughly 2.9%. The source is a woman aged 60-75 years with active or convalescent COVID-19. What was sequenced was peripheral blood.

Here the CDR3 DNA reads TGTGCCAGCAGCCGACAGCTTAACTATGGCTACACCTTC. Protein product: CASSRQLNYGYTF. The chain employs TRBV12-3 or TRBV12-4 and TRBJ1-2, with a possible D match to TRBD1 (5 bases). CDR3 length: 13 amino acids. The V and J ends lost 6 bases and 1 base respectively, with 9 bases between them.